This T cell receptor beta chain was sequenced in a study of T-cell reconstitution after alpha-beta-depleted transplantation in children. Overall study findings and caveats: At one year after transplant, newly produced T cells mostly accounted for T-cell counts and diversity.

It was with unique molecular identifiers that the TCRbeta library was prepared. MiXCR, run by TCRdb on the PCR reads, gives a single entry per CDR3 protein. The sample lists 100,000 or so distinct CDR3 sequences, roughly 7.1% occurring once. This clonotype appeared many times. The antigen remains undetermined. Trimming pared 4 bases from V and 5 bases from J, leaving 24 bases between. Germline CDR1 reads SGDLS; CDR2 reads YYNGEE. The CDR3 runs to 17 residues. This specimen consisted of PBMCs, obtained before TCRalphabeta/CD19-depleted stem cell transplant. The clonotype was recovered from a boy aged 2 to 10 with acute lymphoblastic leukemia, due to receive a stem cell transplant. The V call is TRBV9, the J call TRBJ2-5, with D possibly matching TRBD2 (5 bases). The CDR3: CASSPEGDVGASETQYF. CDR3 bases: TGTGCCAGCAGCCCAGAGGGCGACGTGGGCGCCTCGGAGACCCAGTACTTC.